This TCR beta chain emerged from a study of T-cell reconstitution after alpha-beta-depleted transplantation in children (dated by TCRdb to 2016 to 2017). Background on the whole study: Using TCR repertoire profiling, the study followed T-cell immune reconstitution in a quantitative way in children after TCRalphabeta/CD19-depleted allogeneic hematopoietic cell transplantation.

From a lookup of the germline V gene, CDR1 and CDR2 are MNHEY and SVGEGT. V is cut back by 7 bases and J by 5 bases, with 9 bases in the junction unmatched. From its cysteine to its phenylalanine, the CDR3 spans 16 amino acids. The retained sequence is limited to the CDR3, 48 bases, with the frame set at the first base. Library construction relied on PCR. The sequencing machine was an Illumina HiSeq 2500. TCR libraries were prepared with molecular barcoding, using unique molecular identifiers to normalize TCRbeta repertoire quantification. In TCRdb, the public reads were trimmed at Q25 with fastp and aligned with MiXCR, with productive beta chains retained. Each entry is one CDR3 protein sequence, shown with its most common DNA and genes. The table for this sample lists about 350,000 distinct CDR3 sequences; 13% of them were counted only once. The ten most abundant clones make up about 4.5% of the sample.

This clonotype was seen more than once but under ten times. No cognate antigen has been identified for it. Qualities for individual bases were not recorded, and no much larger clone is one base off. The input for sequencing was PBMCs, taken from the stem cell graft. Recombination linked TRBV6-2 or TRBV6-3 to TRBJ2-2, and TRBD1 aligns with 11 junction nucleotides. This receptor was obtained from a human donor who donated a stem cell graft to a child with Fanconi anemia. The CDR3 region reads CASTHRDRGVTGELFF. The DNA sequence is as follows: TGTGCCAGCACCCACCGGGACAGGGGGGTGACCGGGGAGCTGTTTTTT.